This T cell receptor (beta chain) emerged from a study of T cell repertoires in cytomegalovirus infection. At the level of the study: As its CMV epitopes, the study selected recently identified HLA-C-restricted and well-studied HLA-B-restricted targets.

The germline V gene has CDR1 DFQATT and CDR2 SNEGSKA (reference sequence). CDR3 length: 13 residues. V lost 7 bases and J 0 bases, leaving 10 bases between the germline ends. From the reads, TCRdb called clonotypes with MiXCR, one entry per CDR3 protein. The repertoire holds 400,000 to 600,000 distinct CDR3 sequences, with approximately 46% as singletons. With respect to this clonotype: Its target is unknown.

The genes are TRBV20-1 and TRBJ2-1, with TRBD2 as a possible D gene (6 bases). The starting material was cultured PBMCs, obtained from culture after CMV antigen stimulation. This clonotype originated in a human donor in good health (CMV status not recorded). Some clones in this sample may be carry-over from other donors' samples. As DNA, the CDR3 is TGCAGTGACGGGACTTCCTCCTACAATGAGCAGTTCTTC. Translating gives CSDGTSSYNEQFF.